This TCR beta chain was identified during a study of T cell changes during pregnancy in multiple sclerosis. A single count supports this clone. Produced via immunoSEQ multiplex PCR; TCRdb's table is partial and in-frame only. The sample holds 50,000 to 70,000 clones; 90% to 95% are singletons and the top ten take roughly 5%. This sample comprised CD8+ T cells from peripheral blood mononuclear cells, obtained before pregnancy. This clonotype was obtained from a female donor with multiple sclerosis, enrolled in a pregnancy study.

The CDR3 DNA sequence: TGCGCCAGCAGCCAAGTGTCGACTAGCGGGTCCTACGAGCAGTACTTC. Amino acid sequence: CASSQVSTSGSYEQYF. The chain recombines TRBV4-1 with TRBJ2-7, with 10 bases matching TRBD2. Germline V gives CDR1 MGHRA, CDR2 YSYEKL. The CDR3 totals 16 residues. V lost 1 base to trimming and J lost 1 base; unmatched junction nucleotides: 4.